The 24 T cell receptor beta chains below come from one sample, sequenced in a study of blood T cell repertoires in COVID-19 (dated by TCRdb to about 2020). Libraries were built with the immunoSEQ multiplex PCR assay. The source is immuneACCESS, and TCRdb retained only in-frame sequences with V and J called. Part of the clones is not carried over; for the studies checked, unresolved V genes explain less than half of this, and the remainder is unexplained. The sample table contains under 50,000 clones; only one count was recorded for over 80% of them. The ten largest clones represent around 50% of the sample. Source material: peripheral blood. These receptors came from a man between 70 and 80 years old with acute or convalescent COVID-19.

V gene TRBV5-8 combines with J gene TRBJ1-1, with 12 positions matching TRBD1. In germline, CDR1 is SGHTS, CDR2 YDEGEE. Unmatched junction bases numbered 13, after V lost 5 bases and J lost 5 bases. This CDR3 has 17 residues. The CDR3 nucleotides are TGTGCCAGCAGGCCCGGGACAGGGGGCTACGGGCGGACTGAAGCTTTCTTT. Its translation is CASRPGTGGYGRTEAFF.

The chain is built from TRBV28 and TRBJ1-5, with 8 bases fitting TRBD1. V was clipped by 9 bases and J by 2 bases; unmatched bases: 6. Germline CDR1 reads MDHEN; CDR2 reads SYDVKM. This CDR3 contains 14 residues. DNA of the CDR3: TGTGCCAGTCAGGGGGCCTCGGGCAATCAGCCCCAGCATTTT. Translated: CASQGASGNQPQHF.

V gene TRBV19 combines with J gene TRBJ2-2, with D possibly TRBD1 on 6 matching bases. This CDR3 spans 14 amino acids. CDR1 is LNHDA and CDR2 is SQIVND in the germline V gene (reference sequence). V was trimmed by 8 bases and J by 7 bases, leaving 17 bases between them. Written as DNA, the CDR3 is TGTGCCAGTCGAAGGGGCCAGGGGAGCGGGGAGCTGTTTTTT. Translation: CASRRGQGSGELFF. The whole variable domain, remainder taken from reference TRBV19 and TRBJ2-2, is DGGITQSPKYLFRKEGQNVTLSCEQNLNHDAMYWYRQDPGQGLRLIYYSQIVNDFQKGDIAEGYSVSREKKESFPLTVTSAQKNPTAFYLCASRRGQGSGELFFGEGSRLTVL.

A remark on this clone: One junction end does not reproduce the germline sequence, and a read error may be involved. The V and J genes are TRBV7-9 and TRBJ2-5; D may be TRBD1 (6 bases). The CDR3 has 14 residues. In germline, CDR1 is SEHNR, CDR2 FQNEAQ (reference sequence). CDR3 sequence reads: CATSTGTMGETQYF. DNA for the CDR3: TGTGCCACCAGCACAGGGACGATGGGGGAGACCCAGTACTTC.

V gene TRBV30 combines with J gene TRBJ2-1, with D tentatively TRBD1 (6 bases). This CDR3 region has 13 residues. Looked up from germline, CDR1 is GTSNPN and CDR2 is SVGIG (reference sequence). With 0 bases removed from V and 10 bases from J, the gap between germline ends came to 13 bases. The CDR3 is CAWSVGLRGEQFF. The CDR3 DNA is TGTGCCTGGAGTGTGGGCCTTAGGGGGGAGCAGTTCTTC.

The rearrangement uses TRBV4-1 and TRBJ1-6; D remains ambiguous. Germline CDR1 reads MGHRA; CDR2 reads YSYEKL. The ends were cut back, 0 bases at V and 4 bases at J, with 7 bases in the middle. CDR3 size: 15 residues. CDR3 amino acids: CASSQDATYNSPLHF. CDR3 DNA sequence: TGCGCCAGCAGCCAAGATGCAACTTATAATTCACCCCTCCACTTT.

This clone has a handful of counts. V is TRBV30 and J is TRBJ1-2, with 9 bases lining up with TRBD1. The CDR3 is 14 residues long. CDR1 is GTSNPN and CDR2 is SVGIG in the germline V gene (reference sequence). V dropped 8 bases and J dropped 5; count of bases not matched to a gene: 12. CDR3 in amino acids: CAGLLWGQGYGYTF. Written as DNA, the CDR3 is TGTGCCGGCCTCCTGTGGGGACAGGGTTATGGCTACACCTTC.

The rearrangement links TRBV4-1 to TRBJ2-1; no firm D call. The CDR3 sequence is 13 residues long. V dropped 2 bases and J dropped 12 bases, with 14 bases sitting between them. Per the germline V gene, CDR1 is MGHRA and CDR2 is YSYEKL. In nucleotides, the CDR3 is TGCGCCAGCAGCCAATTATCCACATCGGGGCAGTTCTTC. Protein sequence: CASSQLSTSGQFF.

This rearrangement joins TRBV24-1 to TRBJ2-7; D gene uncertain. This CDR3 is 12 amino acids long. Germline lookup yields CDR1 KGHDR and CDR2 SFDVKD. V lost 5 bases, J lost 3 bases, and 7 bases lay in between. The CDR3 coding sequence is TGTGCCACCAGTGGAAACAGCTACGAGCAGTACTTC. Translation gives CATSGNSYEQYF.

This clone was seen just once. This chain connects TRBV4-1 to TRBJ1-1, with TRBD1 matching 7 bases. The V segment lost 4 bases and the J segment 0 bases; nucleotides outside the gene matches: 8. Germline lookup yields CDR1 MGHRA and CDR2 YSYEKL. The length of the CDR3 is 16 residues. DNA of the CDR3: TGCGCCAGCAGCCGGACGGGACAGCGAATGAACACTGAAGCTTTCTTT. This gives the protein CASSRTGQRMNTEAFF.

This chain joins TRBV5-1 and TRBJ1-2; D gene unclear. CDR1 SGHRS and CDR2 YFSETQ come from the germline V gene. V was cut by 4 bases and J by 0 bases, with 10 bases left in between. This CDR3 has 14 amino acids. Here the CDR3 reads CASSPNLANYGYTF. The CDR3 nucleotides read TGCGCCAGCAGCCCAAACTTGGCTAACTATGGCTACACCTTC. The full variable domain, its missing parts supplied by reference TRBV5-1 and TRBJ1-2, is KAGVTQTPRYLIKTRGQQVTLSCSPISGHRSVSWYQQTPGQGLQFLFEYFSETQRNKGNFPGRFSGRQFSNSRSEMNVSTLELGDSALYLCASSPNLANYGYTFGSGTRLTVV.

V and J are TRBV12-3 or TRBV12-4 and TRBJ1-5; no firm D call. The CDR3 is 12 residues long. Trimming cost V 5 bases and J 8 bases, with 10 bases left between them. The CDR3 region has the DNA TGTGCCAGCAGTAATGGAGCGGAGCCCCAGCATTTT. Translating gives CASSNGAEPQHF.

This clone has just a few counts. The chain combines TRBV5-1 with TRBJ2-5, with D perhaps matching TRBD2 (6 bases). Trimming took 0 bases from V and 2 from J, leaving 17 bases between them. CDR1 and CDR2 from the germline V gene are SGHRS and YFSETQ. The CDR3 extends over 17 amino acids. The CDR3 coding sequence is TGCGCCAGCAGCTTGGGGATATACGGGGGAAGGCAAGAGACCCAGTACTTC. It is translated as CASSLGIYGGRQETQYF.

The gene calls are TRBV19 and TRBJ1-1; D gene unclear. The CDR3 loop spans 16 amino acids. With 4 bases removed from V and 6 bases from J, the gap between germline ends came to 21 bases. CDR1 LNHDA and CDR2 SQIVND come from the germline V gene (reference sequence). In nucleotides, the CDR3 is TGTGCCAGTAGTAAGGGAGGGAGAGTGGGTACTGCTGAAGCTTTCTTT. It specifies CASSKGGRVGTAEAFF.

The gene calls are TRBV5-1 and TRBJ1-4; perhaps TRBD1 as D (6 bases). The CDR3 contains 15 residues. Trimming stripped 2 bases from V and 8 bases from J, with 16 bases between. The germline CDR1 and CDR2 sequences are SGHRS and YFSETQ. In DNA form, the CDR3 reads TGCGCCAGCAGCTTCGATGGGGGCGCGGAAGAAAAACTGTTTTTT. It codes for CASSFDGGAEEKLFF.

V and J are TRBV6-5 and TRBJ2-3; D ambiguous. From germline, CDR1 is MNHEY and CDR2 SVGAGI. This CDR3 is 15 amino acids long. Trimming stripped 5 bases from V and 5 bases from J, with 17 bases between. The chain's CDR3 is CASSTRLTRIDTQYF. The DNA of the CDR3 is TGTGCCAGCAGTACCCGGTTAACGAGAATAGATACGCAGTATTTT.

The chain uses TRBV5-1 and TRBJ1-6, with 7 bases matching TRBD1. V was pared by 0 bases and J by 4 bases, with 4 bases of the junction left unmatched. This CDR3 is built from 16 residues. Germline lookup yields CDR1 SGHRS and CDR2 YFSETQ. The CDR3 reads CASSLAGQKYNSPLHF. In DNA, the CDR3 is TGCGCCAGCAGCTTGGCGGGACAGAAATATAATTCACCCCTCCACTTT. The full variable domain, with the rest looked up from reference TRBV5-1 and TRBJ1-6, is KAGVTQTPRYLIKTRGQQVTLSCSPISGHRSVSWYQQTPGQGLQFLFEYFSETQRNKGNFPGRFSGRQFSNSRSEMNVSTLELGDSALYLCASSLAGQKYNSPLHFGNGTRLTVT.

This sequence joins TRBV12-3 or TRBV12-4 and TRBJ2-7; perhaps TRBD1 as D (5 bases). The CDR3 has 13 residues. V lost 4 bases, J lost 6 bases, and 13 bases lay in between. The CDR3 reads CASSWDRGREQYF. CDR3 DNA: TGTGCCAGCAGTTGGGATAGGGGCCGCGAGCAGTACTTC.

A remark on this clone: The same CDR3 is also encoded by other DNA sequences in this sample. The chain combines TRBV15 with TRBJ1-5; the D is unclear. Looked up from germline, CDR1 is LNHNV and CDR2 is YYDKDF (reference sequence). This CDR3 region has 14 residues. Trimming took off 0 bases at V and 2 bases at J, with 5 bases between the two ends. Here the CDR3 reads CATSRDRGNQPQHF. The CDR3 DNA follows: TGTGCCACCAGCAGAGATCGGGGCAATCAGCCCCAGCATTTT. The full variable domain, completed using reference TRBV15 and TRBJ1-5, is DAMVIQNPRYQVTQFGKPVTLSCSQTLNHNVMYWYQQKSSQAPKLLFHYYDKDFNNEADTPDNFQSRRPNTSFCFLDIRSPGLGDTAMYLCATSRDRGNQPQHFGDGTRLSIL.

The V call is TRBV19, the J call TRBJ2-7, with TRBD2 matching 10 bases. V shed 3 bases, J shed 6 bases, and the junction held 14 bases outside the gene matches. The CDR3 covers 17 residues. The V gene's germline CDR1 is LNHDA and CDR2 SQIVND (reference sequence). The CDR3, as DNA: TGTGCCAGTAGTATGATATCTCCTAGCGGGAGCCCTAGCGAGCAGTACTTC. Translation: CASSMISPSGSPSEQYF.

V is TRBV7-8 and J is TRBJ1-6; D not resolved. The length of the CDR3 is 15 residues. Germline-derived CDR1 and CDR2 are SGHVS and FQNEAQ. V was trimmed by 2 bases and J by 14 bases, leaving 19 bases between them. The CDR3: CASSLSDRGKPALHF. The CDR3 bases are TGTGCCAGCAGCTTATCGGATCGCGGCAAGCCGGCCCTCCACTTT.

V gene TRBV5-1 combines with J gene TRBJ1-4; no clear D. CDR3 size: 15 residues. Trimming left V 4 bases short and J 8 bases short, with 18 bases between. Germline CDR1 and CDR2: SGHRS and YFSETQ. CDR3 protein: CASSRRAEDAEKLFF. CDR3 bases: TGCGCCAGCAGCAGGAGGGCAGAGGATGCCGAAAAACTGTTTTTT.

This chain uses TRBV18 with TRBJ1-6; D is possibly TRBD1 (6 bases). The CDR3 extends over 14 amino acids. CDR1 KGHSH and CDR2 LQKENI come from the germline V gene. Trimming removed 5 bases at V and 12 bases at J, with 17 bases between. The CDR3 region is CASSETGRGGPLHF. The CDR3 nucleotides are TGTGCCAGCTCAGAAACAGGGAGAGGCGGACCCCTCCACTTT.

In the case of this clone: A junction boundary mismatches the germline segment, possibly from a read error. The rearrangement links TRBV6-5 to TRBJ1-5; the D is unclear. From germline, CDR1 is MNHEY and CDR2 SVGAGI. The CDR3 runs to 13 residues. CDR3 in DNA: TGTGCCGGCAGCCCCCGGGGCAATCAGCCCCAGCATTTT. Protein: CAGSPRGNQPQHF.